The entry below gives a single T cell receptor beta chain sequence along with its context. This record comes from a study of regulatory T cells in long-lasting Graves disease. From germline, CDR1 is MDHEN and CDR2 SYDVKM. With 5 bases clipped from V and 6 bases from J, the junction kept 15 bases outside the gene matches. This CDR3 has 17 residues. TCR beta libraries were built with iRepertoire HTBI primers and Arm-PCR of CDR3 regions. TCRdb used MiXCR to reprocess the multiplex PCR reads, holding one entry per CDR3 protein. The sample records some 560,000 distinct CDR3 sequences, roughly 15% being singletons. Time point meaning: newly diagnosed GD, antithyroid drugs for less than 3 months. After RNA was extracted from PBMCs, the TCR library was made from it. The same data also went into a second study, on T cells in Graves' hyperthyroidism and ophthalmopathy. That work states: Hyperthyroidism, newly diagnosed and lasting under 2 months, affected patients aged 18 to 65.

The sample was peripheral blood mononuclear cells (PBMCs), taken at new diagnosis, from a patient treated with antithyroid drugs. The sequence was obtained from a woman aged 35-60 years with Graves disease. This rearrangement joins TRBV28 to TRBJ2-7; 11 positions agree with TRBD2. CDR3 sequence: CASSMTSGTVFPSEQYF. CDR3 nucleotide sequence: TGTGCCAGCAGTATGACTAGCGGGACGGTTTTTCCCAGCGAGCAGTACTTC.